The rows below give T cell receptor beta chains drawn from one sample of a study of T-cell memory formation after mild COVID-19. TCRdb ran MiXCR on the 5' RACE reads and lists one entry per CDR3 protein. The data hold under 700,000 distinct CDR3 sequences, with roughly 22% observed a single time. The specimen sequenced was PBMCs or a T cell subset sorted from them (not recorded which). All receptors come from an adult woman who had mild COVID-19 (a few samples of this study predate the infection). Cell type and time point are not known. CDR3s include the opening cysteine and the closing phenylalanine or tryptophan. Each record gives: CDR3 length, D gene, clone size, V gene, J gene, CDR3 protein, CDR3 DNA. The D gene is left open where the match is weak. Size tells how often a clone was seen (once, few, many) or the class of an expanded clone, and some rows leave it out.

18,NA,NA,TRBV14,TRBJ2-1,CASSFRTGTAAGDNEQFF,TGTGCCAGCAGCTTCCGCACCGGGACGGCCGCTGGAGACAATGAGCAGTTCTTC
14,NA,many,TRBV6-5,TRBJ1-1,CASISGSRGAEAFF,TGTGCCAGCATCTCAGGGAGCCGGGGCGCTGAAGCTTTCTTT
15,TRBD1,once,TRBV4-1,TRBJ1-5,CASSRRTGGDQPQHF,TGCGCCAGCAGCCGTCGGACAGGTGGGGATCAGCCCCAGCATTTT
13,NA,NA,TRBV29-1,TRBJ2-7,CSGPGFLRGEQYF,TGCAGCGGTCCGGGATTTCTACGGGGCGAGCAGTACTTC
15,NA,NA,TRBV12-3/TRBV12-4,TRBJ1-2,CASSLVAAGNYGYTF,TGTGCCAGCAGTTTAGTCGCCGCGGGCAATTATGGCTACACCTTC
16,NA,few,TRBV4-1,TRBJ2-7,CASSQDSRGTPYEQYF,TGCGCCAGCAGCCAAGATTCAAGGGGCACCCCCTACGAGCAGTACTTC
14,NA,NA,TRBV4-1,TRBJ2-5,CASSQEAVLETQYF,TGCGCCAGCAGCCAAGAAGCAGTGTTGGAGACCCAGTACTTC
16,TRBD1,few,TRBV5-5,TRBJ1-1,CASSPGGDRRHTEAFF,TGTGCCAGCAGCCCCGGCGGGGACAGGCGCCACACTGAAGCTTTCTTT
14,NA,NA,TRBV12-3/TRBV12-4,TRBJ2-5,CASSLLPGAETQYF,TGTGCCAGCAGTTTACTCCCTGGGGCGGAGACCCAGTACTTC
14,NA,NA,TRBV9,TRBJ1-1,CASSVGQRGTEAFF,TGTGCCAGCAGCGTAGGCCAGCGGGGCACTGAAGCTTTCTTT
15,NA,NA,TRBV9,TRBJ1-4,CASSVTGTTNEKLFF,TGTGCCAGCAGCGTCACAGGGACAACTAATGAAAAACTGTTTTTT
16,NA,few,TRBV5-1,TRBJ1-6,CASSLDGSAGNSPLHF,TGCGCCAGCAGCTTGGATGGTTCCGCCGGTAATTCACCCCTCCACTTT
16,NA,few,TRBV4-2,TRBJ2-1,CASSLSGPDAYNEQFF,TGTGCCAGCAGCCTTAGCGGTCCGGATGCTTACAATGAGCAGTTCTTC
15,NA,NA,TRBV25-1,TRBJ2-5,CASSEGTRRYETQYF,TGTGCCAGCAGTGAGGGGACGCGGCGTTATGAGACCCAGTACTTC
13,NA,NA,TRBV18,TRBJ1-1,CASAGRENTEAFF,TGTGCCAGCGCGGGGAGGGAGAACACTGAAGCTTTCTTT
13,NA,few,TRBV11-3,TRBJ2-7,CASSLRGMDEQYF,TGTGCCAGCAGCTTAAGGGGGATGGATGAGCAGTACTTC
16,TRBD2,few,TRBV5-1,TRBJ2-1,CASSLLGGARDDEQFF,TGCGCCAGCAGCTTGCTCGGGGGGGCCAGGGACGATGAGCAGTTCTTC
15,TRBD1,NA,TRBV5-1,TRBJ2-7,CASSLEGTGAYEQYF,TGCGCCAGCAGCTTGGAAGGGACAGGGGCCTACGAGCAGTACTTC
14,NA,few,TRBV12-3/TRBV12-4,TRBJ2-3,CAIPGPGMGGAQYF,TGTGCCATCCCGGGACCCGGGATGGGCGGGGCGCAGTATTTT